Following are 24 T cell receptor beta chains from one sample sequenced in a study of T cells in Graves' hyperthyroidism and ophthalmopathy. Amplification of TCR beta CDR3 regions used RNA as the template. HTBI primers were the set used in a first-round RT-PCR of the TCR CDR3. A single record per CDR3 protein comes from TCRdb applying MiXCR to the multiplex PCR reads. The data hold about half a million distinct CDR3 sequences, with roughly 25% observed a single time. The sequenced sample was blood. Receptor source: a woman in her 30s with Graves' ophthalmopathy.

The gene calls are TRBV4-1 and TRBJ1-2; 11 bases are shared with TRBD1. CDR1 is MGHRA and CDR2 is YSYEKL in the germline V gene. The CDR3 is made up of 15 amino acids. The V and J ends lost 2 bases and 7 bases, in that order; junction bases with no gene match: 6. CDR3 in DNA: TGCGCCAGCAGCCAATGGACAGGGGGCTTCAGTGGCTACACCTTC. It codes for CASSQWTGGFSGYTF.

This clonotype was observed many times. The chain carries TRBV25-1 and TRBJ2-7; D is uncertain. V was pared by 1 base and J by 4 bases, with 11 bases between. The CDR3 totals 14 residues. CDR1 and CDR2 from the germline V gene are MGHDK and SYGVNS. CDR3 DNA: TGTGCCAGCAGTGAATTGGACGGTGAATACGAGCAGTACTTC. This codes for CASSELDGEYEQYF.

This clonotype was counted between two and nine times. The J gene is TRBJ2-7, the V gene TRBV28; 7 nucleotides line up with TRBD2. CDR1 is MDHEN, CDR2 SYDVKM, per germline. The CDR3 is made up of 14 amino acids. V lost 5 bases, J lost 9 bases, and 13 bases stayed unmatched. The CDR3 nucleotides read TGTGCCAGCAGTGAGGCCGGGACTATTGTTGTGCAGTACTTC. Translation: CASSEAGTIVVQYF.

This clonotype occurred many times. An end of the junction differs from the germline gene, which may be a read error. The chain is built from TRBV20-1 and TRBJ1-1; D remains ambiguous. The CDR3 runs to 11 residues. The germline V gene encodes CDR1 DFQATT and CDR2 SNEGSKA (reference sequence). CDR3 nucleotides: TGCAGTGCTGGCGTCCAGCCGGGCCTGGAATTT. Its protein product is CSAGVQPGLEF.

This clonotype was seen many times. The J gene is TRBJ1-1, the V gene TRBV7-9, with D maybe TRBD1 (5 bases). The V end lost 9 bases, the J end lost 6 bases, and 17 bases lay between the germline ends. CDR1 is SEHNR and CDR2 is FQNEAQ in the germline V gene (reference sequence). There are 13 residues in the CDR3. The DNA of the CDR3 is TGTGCCAGTCACATAACCCAAGGGGCTGAAGCTTTCTTT. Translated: CASHITQGAEAFF.

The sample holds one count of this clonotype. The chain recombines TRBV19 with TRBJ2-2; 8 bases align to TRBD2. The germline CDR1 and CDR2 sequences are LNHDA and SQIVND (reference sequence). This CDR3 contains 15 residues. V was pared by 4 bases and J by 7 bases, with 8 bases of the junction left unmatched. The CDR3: CASSTSAGGLGELFF. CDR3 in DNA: TGTGCCAGTAGTACCAGCGCGGGGGGCCTCGGGGAGCTGTTTTTT.

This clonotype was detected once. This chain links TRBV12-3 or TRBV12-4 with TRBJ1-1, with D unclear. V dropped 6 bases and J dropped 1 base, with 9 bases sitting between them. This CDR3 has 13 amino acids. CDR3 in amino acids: CASSPVKNTEAFF. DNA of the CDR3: TGTGCCAGCAGCCCGGTGAAGAACACTGAAGCTTTCTTT.

CDR3 in DNA: TGTGCCATCACTTTGACAGGGGGCGGCGACGGCTACACCTTC. This encodes CAITLTGGGDGYTF. The chain uses TRBV10-3 and TRBJ1-2, with TRBD1 identical over 10 bases. V trimming: 7 bases; J trimming: 8 bases; junction bases outside the gene matches: 10. CDR1 and CDR2 from the germline V gene are ENHRY and SYGVKD. CDR3 size: 14 residues.

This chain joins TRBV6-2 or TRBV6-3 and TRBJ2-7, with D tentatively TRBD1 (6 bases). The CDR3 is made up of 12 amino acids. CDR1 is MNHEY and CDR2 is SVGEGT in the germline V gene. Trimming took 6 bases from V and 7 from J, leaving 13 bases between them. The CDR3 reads CASRPTGREQYF. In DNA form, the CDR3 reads TGTGCCAGCAGACCGACAGGAAGAGAGCAGTACTTC.

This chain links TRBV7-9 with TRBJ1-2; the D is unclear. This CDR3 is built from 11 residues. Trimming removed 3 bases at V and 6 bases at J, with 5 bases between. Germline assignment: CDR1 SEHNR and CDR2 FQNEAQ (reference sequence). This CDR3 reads CASSFDHGYTF. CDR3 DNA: TGTGCCAGCAGCTTTGATCATGGCTACACCTTC.

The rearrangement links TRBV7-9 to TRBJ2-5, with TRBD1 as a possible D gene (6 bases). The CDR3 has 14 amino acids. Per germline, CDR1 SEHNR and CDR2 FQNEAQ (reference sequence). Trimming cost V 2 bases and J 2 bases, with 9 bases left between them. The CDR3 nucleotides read TGTGCCAGCAGCTTAAACAGGGAGCAAGAGACCCAGTACTTC. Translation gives CASSLNREQETQYF.

DNA for the CDR3: TGTGCCACCACCCCGGACAGGGGGCTGTACGAGCAGTACTTC. This sequence encodes CATTPDRGLYEQYF. The chain joins TRBV15 to TRBJ2-7; the match to TRBD1 covers 11 bases. The germline V gene has CDR1 LNHNV and CDR2 YYDKDF (reference sequence). The ends lost 7 bases at V and 4 bases at J; junction bases unmatched: 6. The CDR3 spans 14 residues. Drawing the rest from reference TRBV15 and TRBJ2-7, the complete variable domain is DAMVIQNPRYQVTQFGKPVTLSCSQTLNHNVMYWYQQKSSQAPKLLFHYYDKDFNNEADTPDNFQSRRPNTSFCFLDIRSPGLGDTAMYLCATTPDRGLYEQYFGPGTRLTVT.

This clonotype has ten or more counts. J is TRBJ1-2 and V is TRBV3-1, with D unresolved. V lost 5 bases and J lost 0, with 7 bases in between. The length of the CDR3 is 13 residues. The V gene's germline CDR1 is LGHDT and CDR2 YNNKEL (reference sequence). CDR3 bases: TGTGCCAGCAGCGGGGATTCTAACTATGGCTACACCTTC. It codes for CASSGDSNYGYTF.

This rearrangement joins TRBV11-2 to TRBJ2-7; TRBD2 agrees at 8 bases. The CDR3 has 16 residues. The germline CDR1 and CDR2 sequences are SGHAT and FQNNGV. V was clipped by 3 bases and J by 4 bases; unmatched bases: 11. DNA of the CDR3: TGTGCCAGCAGCTTTAGGGCGGGAGGCCTTCGATACGAGCAGTACTTC. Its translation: CASSFRAGGLRYEQYF. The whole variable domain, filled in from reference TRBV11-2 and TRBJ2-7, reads EAGVAQSPRYKIIEKRQSVAFWCNPISGHATLYWYQQILGQGPKLLIQFQNNGVVDDSQLPKDRFSAERLKGVDSTLKIQPAKLEDSAVYLCASSFRAGGLRYEQYFGPGTRLTVT.

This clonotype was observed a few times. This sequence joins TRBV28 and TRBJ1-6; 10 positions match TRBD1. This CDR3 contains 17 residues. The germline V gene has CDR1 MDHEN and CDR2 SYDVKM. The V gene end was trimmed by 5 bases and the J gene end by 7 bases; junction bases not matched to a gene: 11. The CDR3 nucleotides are TGTGCCAGCAGTCTCCTCCAGGGACAGGGGAAGAATTCACCCCTCCACTTT. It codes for CASSLLQGQGKNSPLHF. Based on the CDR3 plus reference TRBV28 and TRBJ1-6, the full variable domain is DVKVTQSSRYLVKRTGEKVFLECVQDMDHENMFWYRQDPGLGLRLIYFSYDVKMKEKGDIPEGYSVSREKKERFSLILESASTNQTSMYLCASSLLQGQGKNSPLHFGNGTRLTVT.

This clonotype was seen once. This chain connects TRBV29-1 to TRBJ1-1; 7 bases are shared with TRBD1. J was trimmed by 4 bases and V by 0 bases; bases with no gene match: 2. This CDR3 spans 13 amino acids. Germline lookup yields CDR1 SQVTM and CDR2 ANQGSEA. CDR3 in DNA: TGCAGCGTTGAAGACCCAGGGGGCACTGAAGCTTTCTTT. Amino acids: CSVEDPGGTEAFF. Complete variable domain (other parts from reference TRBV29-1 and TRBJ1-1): SAVISQKPSRDICQRGTSLTIQCQVDSQVTMMFWYRQQPGQSLTLIATANQGSEATYESGFVIDKFPISRPNLTFSTLTVSNMSPEDSSIYLCSVEDPGGTEAFFGQGTRLTVV.

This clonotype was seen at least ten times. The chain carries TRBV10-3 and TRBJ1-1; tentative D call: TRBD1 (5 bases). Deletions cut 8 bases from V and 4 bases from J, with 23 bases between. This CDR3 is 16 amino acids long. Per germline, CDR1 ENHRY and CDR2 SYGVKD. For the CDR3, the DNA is TGTGCCATCCTCACGTTGGGGGTCAATCGGGGCACTGAAGCTTTCTTT. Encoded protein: CAILTLGVNRGTEAFF.

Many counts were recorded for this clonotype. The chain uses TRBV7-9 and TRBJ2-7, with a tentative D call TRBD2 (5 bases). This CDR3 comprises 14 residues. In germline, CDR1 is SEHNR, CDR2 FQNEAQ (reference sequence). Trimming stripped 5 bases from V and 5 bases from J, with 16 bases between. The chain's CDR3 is CASSPTDGLHEQYF. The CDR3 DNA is TGTGCCAGCAGCCCAACGGACGGACTTCACGAGCAGTACTTC.

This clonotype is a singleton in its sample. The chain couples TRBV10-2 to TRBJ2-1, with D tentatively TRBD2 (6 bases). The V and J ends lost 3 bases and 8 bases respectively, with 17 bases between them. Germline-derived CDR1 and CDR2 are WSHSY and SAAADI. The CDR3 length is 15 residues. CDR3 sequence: CASSEVTSPSHEQFF. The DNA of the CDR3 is TGCGCCAGCAGTGAAGTCACTAGCCCCTCCCATGAGCAGTTCTTC.

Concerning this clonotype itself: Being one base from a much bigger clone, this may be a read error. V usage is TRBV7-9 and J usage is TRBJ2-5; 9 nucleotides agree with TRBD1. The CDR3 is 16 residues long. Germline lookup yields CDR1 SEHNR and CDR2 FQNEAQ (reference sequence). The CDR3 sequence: CAGSLETGGPGSAQYF. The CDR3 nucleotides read TGTGCCGGCAGTCTCGAGACAGGGGGGCCAGGTTCGGCCCAGTACTTC.

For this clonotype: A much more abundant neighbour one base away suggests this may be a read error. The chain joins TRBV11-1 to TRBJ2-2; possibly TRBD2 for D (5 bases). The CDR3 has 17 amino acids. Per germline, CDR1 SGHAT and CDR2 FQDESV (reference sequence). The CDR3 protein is CASSLNGFGLATGELLF. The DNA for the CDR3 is TGTGCCAGCAGCTTAAATGGGTTTGGACTCGCTACCGGGGAGCTGTTGTTT.

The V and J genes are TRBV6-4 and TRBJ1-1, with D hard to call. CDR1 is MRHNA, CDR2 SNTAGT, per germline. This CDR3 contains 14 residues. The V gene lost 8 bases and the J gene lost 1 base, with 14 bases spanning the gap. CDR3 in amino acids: CASAAAPGNTEAFF. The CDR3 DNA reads TGTGCCAGCGCGGCAGCCCCAGGGAACACTGAAGCTTTCTTT.

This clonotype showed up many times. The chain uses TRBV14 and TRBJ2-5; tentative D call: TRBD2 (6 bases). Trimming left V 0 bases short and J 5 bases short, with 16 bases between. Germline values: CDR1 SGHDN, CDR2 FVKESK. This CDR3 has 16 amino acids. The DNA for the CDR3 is TGTGCCAGCAGCCAAGAGCGCCCCGGAGGGATTGAGACCCAGTACTTC. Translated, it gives CASSQERPGGIETQYF. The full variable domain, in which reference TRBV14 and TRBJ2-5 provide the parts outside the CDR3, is EAGVTQFPSHSVIEKGQTVTLRCDPISGHDNLYWYRRVMGKEIKFLLHFVKESKQDESGMPNNRFLAERTGGTYSTLKVQPAELEDSGVYFCASSQERPGGIETQYFGPGTRLLVL.

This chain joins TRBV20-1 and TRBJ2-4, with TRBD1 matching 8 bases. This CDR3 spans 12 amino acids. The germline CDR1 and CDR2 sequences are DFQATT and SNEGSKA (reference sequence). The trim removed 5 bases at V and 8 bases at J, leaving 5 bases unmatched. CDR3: CSASDRGDIQYF. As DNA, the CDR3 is TGCAGTGCTTCTGACAGGGGAGACATTCAGTACTTC.